This entry lists 27 T cell receptor beta chains sequenced from one sample in a study of CD8 T cells in Susac syndrome. RNA totalling about 0.45 to 1 ug underwent reverse transcription with random hexamers. TCRdb analysed the immunoSEQ multiplex PCR reads with MiXCR anew, one entry per CDR3 protein. The sample yields around 230,000 distinct CDR3 sequences, 90% to 96% seen once. Specimen: CD4+ T cells from PBMCs. These receptor sequences come from a human donor with Susac syndrome.

The CDR3 loop reads CASSKGDEQYF. CDR3 DNA sequence: TGTGCCAGCAGCAAAGGTGACGAGCAGTACTTC. J is TRBJ2-7 and V is TRBV21-1. TRBV21-1 is a pseudogene. CDR3 size: 11 residues.

This clonotype was seen once. The chain is built from TRBV6-5 and TRBJ1-2, with a tentative D call TRBD1 (5 bases). This CDR3 has 14 amino acids. Germline V gene data show CDR1 as MNHEY and CDR2 as SVGAGI. Trimming removed 8 bases at V and 7 bases at J, with 20 bases between. CDR3 sequence: CASLLGAGKGGYTF. The CDR3 DNA follows: TGTGCCAGCCTCCTCGGGGCAGGCAAGGGTGGCTACACCTTC.

The V gene is TRBV4-1, the J gene TRBJ2-7, with 10 bases aligning to TRBD1. The V segment lost 5 bases and the J segment 2 bases; nucleotides outside the gene matches: 6. There are 15 residues in the CDR3. Per germline, CDR1 MGHRA and CDR2 YSYEKL. CDR3 coding DNA: TGCGCCAGCAGCTCCCCGGGACAGGGGACCTACGAGCAGTACTTC. Translated, it gives CASSSPGQGTYEQYF.

This chain connects TRBV20-1 to TRBJ2-1, with D tentatively TRBD1 (6 bases). The CDR3 length is 16 residues. Per germline, CDR1 DFQATT and CDR2 SNEGSKA (reference sequence). V was cut by 6 bases and J by 0 bases, with 18 bases left in between. The chain's CDR3 is CSARPDSYLSYNEQFF. The CDR3 DNA reads as TGCAGTGCCCGTCCGGACAGTTACCTCTCCTACAATGAGCAGTTCTTC.

This rearrangement joins TRBV25-1 to TRBJ2-5; D not certain. This CDR3 has 12 residues. Germline V lookup: CDR1 MGHDK, CDR2 SYGVNS. V was cut by 8 bases and J by 4 bases, with 11 bases left in between. CDR3 sequence: CASSQSGETQYF. As DNA, the CDR3 is TGTGCCAGCTCCCAAAGTGGAGAGACCCAGTACTTC.

V and J are TRBV3-1 and TRBJ2-2; 8 bases line up with TRBD1. Germline CDR1 and CDR2: LGHDT and YNNKEL (reference sequence). The CDR3 is 16 amino acids. The V segment lost 3 bases and the J segment 8 bases; nucleotides outside the gene matches: 11. The CDR3 sequence: CASSQGGTGGRGELFF. Here the CDR3 DNA reads TGTGCCAGCAGCCAGGGTGGGACAGGCGGTCGTGGGGAGCTGTTTTTT.

The chain combines TRBV30 with TRBJ1-1; D unresolved. The ends were cut back, 2 bases at V and 2 bases at J, with 12 bases in the middle. The CDR3 runs to 14 residues. The germline V gene has CDR1 GTSNPN and CDR2 SVGIG (reference sequence). The CDR3 DNA is TGTGCCTGGAGTTTGGGTCGAGAAAACACTGAAGCTTTCTTT. Translated, it gives CAWSLGRENTEAFF.

This chain joins TRBV24-1 and TRBJ2-1; no clear D. The CDR3 contains 14 residues. V lost 8 bases, J lost 4 bases, and 14 bases lay in between. CDR1 is KGHDR and CDR2 is SFDVKD in the germline V gene. The CDR3 DNA is TGTGCCACCACCCCAAAAGGCGAATACAATGAGCAGTTCTTC. Protein: CATTPKGEYNEQFF.

This rearrangement joins TRBV27 to TRBJ2-3; D gene ambiguous. This CDR3 region has 13 residues. V shed 1 base and J shed 6 bases, with 8 bases lying between them. Germline assignment: CDR1 MNHEY and CDR2 SMNVEV (reference sequence). The CDR3 nucleotides read TGTGCCAGCAGTTTATTGCACCGGGATACGCAGTATTTT. Its protein product is CASSLLHRDTQYF.

This clonotype was detected once. This rearrangement joins TRBV4-1 to TRBJ2-2, with a tentative D call TRBD1 (6 bases). Germline V CDR1 and CDR2: MGHRA, YSYEKL. V lost 1 base, J lost 6 bases, and 12 bases lay in between. This CDR3 region has 15 residues. The CDR3 DNA sequence: TGCGCCAGCAGCCAAGTTTTCAGGGGTTCCGGGGAGCTGTTTTTT. Translation: CASSQVFRGSGELFF.

The chain is built from TRBV12-3 or TRBV12-4 and TRBJ1-2; 7 positions agree with TRBD1. Trimming removed 7 bases from V and 4 bases from J; junction bases left unmatched: 9. The CDR3 totals 14 residues. The DNA of the CDR3 is TGTGCCAGCACTCCCAGGGGGAGTTCCTATGGCTACACCTTC. Encoded protein: CASTPRGSSYGYTF.

This chain uses TRBV27 with TRBJ2-1, with D hard to call. Germline CDR1 reads MNHEY; CDR2 reads SMNVEV (reference sequence). V was clipped by 10 bases and J by 4 bases, with 17 bases between them. The CDR3 contains 14 residues. The DNA of the CDR3 is TGTGCCACCAAGGGTTGGGAACGTTACAATGAGCAGTTCTTC. This translates into CATKGWERYNEQFF.

The chain has TRBV11-3 and TRBJ2-5, with 7 bases identical to TRBD2. Unmatched junction bases numbered 3, after V lost 6 bases and J lost 5 bases. In germline, CDR1 is SGHNT, CDR2 YENEEA. The CDR3 loop spans 12 amino acids. The chain's CDR3 is CASSWTRETQYF. The CDR3 region has the DNA TGTGCCAGCAGTTGGACTAGGGAGACCCAGTACTTC.

V is TRBV20-1 and J is TRBJ2-3; D is unclear. V lost 0 bases, J lost 5 bases, and 3 bases lay in between. This CDR3 is 11 amino acids long. The germline V gene has CDR1 DFQATT and CDR2 SNEGSKA (reference sequence). CDR3 sequence: CSARDRDTQYF. The CDR3 nucleotides are TGCAGTGCTAGAGATCGAGATACGCAGTATTTT.

The genes are TRBV7-9 and TRBJ2-1, with a weak D call TRBD1 (6 bases). There are 16 residues in the CDR3. Germline CDR1 is SEHNR and CDR2 is FQNEAQ (reference sequence). Trimming removed 6 bases at V and 7 bases at J, with 22 bases between. This CDR3 is CASSPTPAYRVNEQFF. CDR3 nucleotides: TGTGCCAGCAGTCCAACCCCCGCCTACAGGGTAAATGAGCAGTTCTTC.

The gene calls are TRBV30 and TRBJ1-2; D uncertain. The length of the CDR3 is 15 residues. V was cut by 3 bases and J by 5 bases, with 19 bases left in between. Germline V gene data show CDR1 as GTSNPN and CDR2 as SVGIG (reference sequence). The CDR3 loop reads CAWSARYRTEYGYTF. CDR3 DNA sequence: TGTGCCTGGAGCGCCCGTTATAGGACGGAGTATGGCTACACCTTC.

V is TRBV5-1 and J is TRBJ2-1; TRBD1 matches 11 bases. This CDR3 comprises 17 residues. The junction had 6 bases not matched to a gene; V was cut back by 4 bases and J by 0 bases. Germline CDR1 SGHRS, CDR2 YFSETQ. The CDR3, as DNA: TGCGCCAGCAGCGCCGGGACAGGGGGGGGCTCCTACAATGAGCAGTTCTTC. It encodes CASSAGTGGGSYNEQFF.

V is TRBV5-4 and J is TRBJ2-4, with D possibly called TRBD1 or TRBD2 (5 bases each). This CDR3 is 14 amino acids long. Germline lookup yields CDR1 SGHNT and CDR2 YYREEE (reference sequence). Trimming pared 2 bases from V and 0 bases from J, leaving 6 bases between. The DNA for the CDR3 is TGTGCCAGCAGCTTCGGGACAGCCAAAAACATTCAGTACTTC. It yields the protein CASSFGTAKNIQYF.

The chain couples TRBV7-2 to TRBJ2-3; a weak D match, TRBD1 (5 bases). Between the trimmed V and J ends, which lost 2 bases and 0 bases, there was a span of 6 bases. The CDR3 loop spans 14 amino acids. Germline assignment: CDR1 SGHTA and CDR2 FQGNSA. CDR3 sequence: CASSLRQSTDTQYF. The CDR3 nucleotides are TGTGCCAGCAGCTTAAGACAGAGCACAGATACGCAGTATTTT.

The rearrangement links TRBV14 to TRBJ2-6; D assignment may be TRBD1 or TRBD2 (5 bases each). The CDR3 covers 15 residues. Germline lookup yields CDR1 SGHDN and CDR2 FVKESK. The V and J ends lost 3 bases and 2 bases respectively, with 8 bases between them. CDR3: CASSQGPTGANVLTF. In nucleotides, the CDR3 is TGTGCCAGCAGCCAGGGACCCACTGGGGCCAACGTCCTGACTTTC.

The chain combines TRBV29-1 with TRBJ1-4, with 8 bases lining up with TRBD1. The germline CDR1 and CDR2 sequences are SQVTM and ANQGSEA. J was trimmed by 4 bases and V by 4 bases; bases with no gene match: 2. CDR3 length: 13 residues. For the CDR3, the DNA is TGCAGCGTTGTGGACAGGGTTAATGAAAAACTGTTTTTT. This translates into CSVVDRVNEKLFF.

This rearrangement joins TRBV7-6 to TRBJ2-1; no clear D. CDR1 is SGHVS and CDR2 is FNYEAQ in the germline V gene. The V and J ends lost 4 bases and 0 bases respectively, with 13 bases between them. This CDR3 comprises 16 residues. The CDR3 DNA sequence: TGTGCCAGCAGCTCGACAAGGCCCAGCTCCTACAATGAGCAGTTCTTC. It codes for CASSSTRPSSYNEQFF.

The CDR3 DNA is TGTGCCAGCAGCCCGTTCCTGGGACAGGGCGTCACCTTC. This gives the protein CASSPFLGQGVTF. The rearrangement links TRBV13 to TRBJ1-2, with 9 bases matching TRBD1. Per germline, CDR1 PRHDT and CDR2 FYEKMQ (reference sequence). The CDR3 has 13 residues. Unmatched junction bases numbered 11, after V lost 5 bases and J lost 13 bases.

The chain links TRBV24-1 to TRBJ1-5; maybe TRBD1 (5 bases). Germline CDR1 KGHDR, CDR2 SFDVKD. This CDR3 is 15 amino acids long. Deletions cut 3 bases from V and 3 bases from J, with 11 bases between. The CDR3 coding sequence is TGTGCCACCAGTGATGGGACGGATTTCAATCAGCCCCAGCATTTT. Translated, it gives CATSDGTDFNQPQHF.

The chain carries TRBV2 and TRBJ2-4; no clear D gene. The V and J ends lost 5 bases and 5 bases respectively, with 7 bases between them. Germline-derived CDR1 and CDR2 are SNHLY and FYNNEI. This CDR3 is 12 amino acids long. CDR3 in amino acids: CASSRTQNIQYF. The DNA of the CDR3 is TGTGCCAGCAGTCGGACCCAAAACATTCAGTACTTC.

This clonotype has just one count. V is TRBV19 and J is TRBJ2-1; 9 bases line up with TRBD1. V lost 7 bases and J lost 10; bases outside the gene matches: 8. From germline, CDR1 is LNHDA and CDR2 SQIVND (reference sequence). CDR3 length: 13 residues. CDR3 sequence (DNA): TGTGCCAGTAATGCACAGGGGGCGGGAGAGCAGTTCTTC. This gives the protein CASNAQGAGEQFF.

There are a few counts of this clonotype. The V gene is TRBV15, the J gene TRBJ2-3; D is ambiguous. Deletions cut 3 bases from V and 3 bases from J, with 4 bases between. Germline CDR1 reads LNHNV; CDR2 reads YYDKDF (reference sequence). The CDR3 totals 12 residues. The CDR3 is CATSRSTDTQYF. In DNA form, the CDR3 reads TGTGCCACCAGCAGGTCAACAGATACGCAGTATTTT.